The clone carrying this T cell receptor beta chain has just a few counts. The data were produced by immunoSEQ multiplex PCR, yet TCRdb's version contains in-frame clones alone and is incomplete. Here the sample spans under 150,000 clones, 88% being singletons. These data are taken from a study of blood T cell repertoires in COVID-19. Looked up from germline, CDR1 is SEHNR and CDR2 is FQNEAQ (reference sequence). Trimming left V 0 bases short and J 0 bases short, with 11 bases between. The CDR3 runs 16 residues. The receptor was derived from a man aged 45 to 65 with active or convalescent COVID-19. The sequenced material came from peripheral blood. The chain recombines TRBV7-9 with TRBJ1-2; no reliable D call. CDR3 sequence (DNA): TGTGCCAGCAGCTTAGCCCAGGTTCGAGCTAACTATGGCTACACCTTC. It codes for CASSLAQVRANYGYTF.